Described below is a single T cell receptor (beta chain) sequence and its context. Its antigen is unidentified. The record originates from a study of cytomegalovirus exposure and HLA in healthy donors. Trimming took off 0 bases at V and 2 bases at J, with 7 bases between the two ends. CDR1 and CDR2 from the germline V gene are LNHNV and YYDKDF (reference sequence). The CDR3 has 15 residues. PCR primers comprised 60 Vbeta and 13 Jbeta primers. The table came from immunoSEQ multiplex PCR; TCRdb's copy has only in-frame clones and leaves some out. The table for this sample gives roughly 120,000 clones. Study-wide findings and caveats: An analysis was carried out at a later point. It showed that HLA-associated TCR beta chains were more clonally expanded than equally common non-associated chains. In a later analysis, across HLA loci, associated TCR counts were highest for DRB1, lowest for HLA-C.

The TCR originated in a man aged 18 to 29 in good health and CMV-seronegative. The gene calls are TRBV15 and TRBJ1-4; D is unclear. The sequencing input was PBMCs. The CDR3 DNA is TGTGCCACCAGCAGAGATCGGGGTACTAATGAAAAACTGTTTTTT. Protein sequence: CATSRDRGTNEKLFF.